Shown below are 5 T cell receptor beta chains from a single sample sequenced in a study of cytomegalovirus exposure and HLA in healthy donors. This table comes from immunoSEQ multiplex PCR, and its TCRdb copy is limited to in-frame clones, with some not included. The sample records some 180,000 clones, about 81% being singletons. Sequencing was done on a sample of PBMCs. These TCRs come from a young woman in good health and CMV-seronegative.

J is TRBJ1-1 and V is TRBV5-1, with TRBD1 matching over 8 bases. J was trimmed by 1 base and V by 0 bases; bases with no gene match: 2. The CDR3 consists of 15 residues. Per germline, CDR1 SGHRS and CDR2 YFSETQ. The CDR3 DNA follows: TGCGCCAGCAGCTTGGCAGGACAGGGGAACACTGAAGCTTTCTTT. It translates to CASSLAGQGNTEAFF.

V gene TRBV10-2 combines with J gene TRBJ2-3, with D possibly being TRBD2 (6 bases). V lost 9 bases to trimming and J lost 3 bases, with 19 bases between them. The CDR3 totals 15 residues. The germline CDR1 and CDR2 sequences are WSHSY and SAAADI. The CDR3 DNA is TGCGCCAGTGTCCGGGACGGGAGAGTAACAGATACGCAGTATTTT. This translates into CASVRDGRVTDTQYF.

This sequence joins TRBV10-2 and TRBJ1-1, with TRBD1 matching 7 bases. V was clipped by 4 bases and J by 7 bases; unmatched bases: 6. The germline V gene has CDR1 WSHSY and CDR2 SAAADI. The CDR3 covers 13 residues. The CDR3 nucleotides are TGCGCCAGCAGTGGACAGGGATTCGATGAAGCTTTCTTT. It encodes CASSGQGFDEAFF.

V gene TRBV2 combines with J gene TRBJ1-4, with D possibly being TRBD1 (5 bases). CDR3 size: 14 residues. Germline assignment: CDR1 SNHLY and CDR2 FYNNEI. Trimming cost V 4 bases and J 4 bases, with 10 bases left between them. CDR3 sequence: CASSVDRLNEKLFF. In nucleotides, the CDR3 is TGTGCCAGCAGTGTCGACAGACTTAATGAAAAACTGTTTTTT.

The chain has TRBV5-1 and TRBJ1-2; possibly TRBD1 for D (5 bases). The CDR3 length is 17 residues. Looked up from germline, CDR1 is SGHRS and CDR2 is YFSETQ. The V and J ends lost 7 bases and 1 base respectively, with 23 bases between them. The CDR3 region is CASSAEGTWDFNYGYTF. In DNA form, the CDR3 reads TGCGCCAGCTCAGCTGAAGGCACCTGGGACTTTAACTATGGCTACACCTTC.